This entry features one T cell receptor beta chain sequence. The antigen remains unidentified. The same CDR3 arises from other DNA sequences in this sample as well. Per sorted-subset replicate PCR, input was 200 to 250 ng DNA, representing around 28,000 T cell genomes. The authors' processing: ImmunoSEQ gave junction-only sequences without quality scores, so filtering differed. Here immunoSEQ multiplex PCR was the method, and the copy in TCRdb shows in-frame clones only, minus some. D and trimming come from the DNA, and the V and J calls and clone size come from that table. The data hold about 2 million clones, with 85% to 95% observed a single time. This sample was included in a study of shared clonotypes between healthy human individuals. Study results and caveats: Approximately 4.6% of naive CD4 clonotypes were common to a few donors. It was the few donors that limited the genetic and exposure-history diversity represented.

The sequencing input was naive CD4+ T cells sorted from blood. Noted subset: CD45RA+ positively selected. This sequence originates from a man between 18 and 35 years old in good health.

The CDR3 sequence: CASSSTGSSYEQYF. The CDR3 bases are TGCGCCAGCAGCTCGACAGGATCTTCCTACGAGCAGTACTTC. The gene calls are TRBV5-1 and TRBJ2-7; D might be TRBD1 (6 bases). There are 14 residues in the CDR3. V lost 3 bases and J 1 base, leaving 11 bases between the germline ends. The germline gives CDR1 SGHRS, CDR2 YFSETQ.